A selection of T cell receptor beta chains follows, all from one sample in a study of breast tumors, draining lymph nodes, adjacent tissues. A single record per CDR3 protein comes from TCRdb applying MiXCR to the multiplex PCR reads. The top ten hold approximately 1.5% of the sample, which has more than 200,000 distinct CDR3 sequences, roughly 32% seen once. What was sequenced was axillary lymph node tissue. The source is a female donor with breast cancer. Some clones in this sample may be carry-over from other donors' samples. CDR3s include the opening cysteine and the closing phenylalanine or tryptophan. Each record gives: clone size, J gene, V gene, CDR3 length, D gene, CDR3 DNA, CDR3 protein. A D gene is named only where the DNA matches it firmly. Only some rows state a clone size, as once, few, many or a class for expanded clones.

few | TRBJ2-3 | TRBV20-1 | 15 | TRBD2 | TGCAGTGCTAGGCTCGGGCTAGCGGGTTACAATGAGCAGTATTTT | CSARLGLAGYNEQYF
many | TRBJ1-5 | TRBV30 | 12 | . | TGTGCCTGGGGGGACAACGGCCAGCCCCAGCATTTT | CAWGDNGQPQHF
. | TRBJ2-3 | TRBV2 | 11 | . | TGTGCCATCCCTACCTCCAATGAGCAGTATTTT | CAIPTSNEQYF
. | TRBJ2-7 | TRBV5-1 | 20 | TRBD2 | TGCGCCAGCAGCTTGGAGACCGTAGCGGGAGGGCCGGGTCATGAATACGAGCAGTACTTC | CASSLETVAGGPGHEYEQYF
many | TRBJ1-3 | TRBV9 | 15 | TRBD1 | TGTGCCAGCAGCCCCGGACAGGGGGTGGGAAACACCATATATTTT | CASSPGQGVGNTIYF
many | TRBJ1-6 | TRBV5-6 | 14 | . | TGTGCCAGCAACACGCGGGGGGGAGCGTCACCCCTCCACTTT | CASNTRGGASPLHF
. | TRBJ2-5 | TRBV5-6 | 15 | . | TGTGCCAGCAGATACAGGGACTGGGGCAGGGAGACCCAGTACTTC | CASRYRDWGRETQYF
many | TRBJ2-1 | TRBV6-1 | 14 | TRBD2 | TGTGCCAGCAGCGGGACTAGCGGGCACAATGAGCAGTTCTTC | CASSGTSGHNEQFF
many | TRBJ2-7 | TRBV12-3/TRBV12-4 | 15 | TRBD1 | TGTGCCAGCAGTTTATTCGCCCGACAGGGGTACGAGCAGTACTTC | CASSLFARQGYEQYF
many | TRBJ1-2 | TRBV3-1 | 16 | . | TGTGCCAGCAGCCAAGGGCGGACACCAAGGAGCTATGGCTACACCTTC | CASSQGRTPRSYGYTF
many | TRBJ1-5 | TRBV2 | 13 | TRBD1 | TGTGCCAGCAGTCCAGGGGGCAGTCAGCCCCAGCATTTT | CASSPGGSQPQHF
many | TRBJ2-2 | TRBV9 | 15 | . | TGTGCCAGCAGCTTTCGACTGGTAGGGTCCGGGGAGCTGTTTTTT | CASSFRLVGSGELFF
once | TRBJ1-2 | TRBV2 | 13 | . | TGTGCCAGCAGTGACAGTGGAAACTATGGCTACACCTTC | CASSDSGNYGYTF
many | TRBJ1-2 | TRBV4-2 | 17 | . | TGTGCCAGCAGCCAAGACCTGGCGGCAGGGAGTGCCTATGGCTACACCTTC | CASSQDLAAGSAYGYTF
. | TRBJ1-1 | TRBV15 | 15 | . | TGTGCCACCAGCAGAGACGGTCTGGGATCCGCTGAAGCTTTCTTT | CATSRDGLGSAEAFF
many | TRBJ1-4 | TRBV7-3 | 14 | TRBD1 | TGTGCCAGCAGTCGGGACAGCCGAGAGGAAAAACTGTTTTTT | CASSRDSREEKLFF
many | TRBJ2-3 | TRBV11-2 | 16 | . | TGTGCCAGCAGCTTAGGCGAGGGGAGGAGCACAGATACGCAGTATTTT | CASSLGEGRSTDTQYF
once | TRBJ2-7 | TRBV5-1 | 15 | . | TGCGCCAGCAGCTTGGCAAGCGCGGATACCTACGAGCAGTACTTC | CASSLASADTYEQYF
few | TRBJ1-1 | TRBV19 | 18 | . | TGTGCCAGTAGTATAGGGGGGGGGTGGAGGGATAGGAACACTGAAGCTTTCTTT | CASSIGGGWRDRNTEAFF
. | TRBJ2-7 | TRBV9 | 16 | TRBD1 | TGTGCCAGCAGCGTAGGGGGAGGACAGGGGGCTCGCGCGCAGTGCTTC | CASSVGGGQGARAQCF
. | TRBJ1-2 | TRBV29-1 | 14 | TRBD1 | TGCAGCGTCCTACAGGGGGCAGCGAACTATGGCTACACCTTC | CSVLQGAANYGYTF
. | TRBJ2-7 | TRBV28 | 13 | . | TGTGCCAGCAAGGTCGGAACCGGGTACGAGCAGTACTTC | CASKVGTGYEQYF
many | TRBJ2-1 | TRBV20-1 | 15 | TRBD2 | TGCAGTGCTAGATCGACTAGCGGGAGCTCATGGGAGCAGTTCTTC | CSARSTSGSSWEQFF
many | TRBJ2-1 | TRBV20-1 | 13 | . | TGCAGTGCTAGAGATCGAGGGCGCAATGAGCAGTTCTTC | CSARDRGRNEQFF
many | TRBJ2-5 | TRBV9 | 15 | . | TGTGCCAGCAGCGTAGGTGGCGGTCGGGGAGAGACCCAGTACTTC | CASSVGGGRGETQYF